These 32 T cell receptor beta chains came from one sample sequenced in a study of identical twins. TCRdb redid the calling of the 5' RACE reads with MiXCR, one entry per CDR3 protein. The sample has 600,000 to 850,000 distinct CDR3 sequences, 18% seen once. The same specimen was also included in a second study, on T cells expressing NK-cell markers.

Specimen: PBMCs. The receptors were gathered from a woman under 30 in good health.

This clonotype came up once. The J gene is TRBJ2-3, the V gene TRBV29-1; D is unresolved. Deletions cut 8 bases from V and 0 bases from J, with 6 bases between. This CDR3 is built from 11 residues. Germline CDR1 and CDR2: SQVTM and ANQGSEA. CDR3 sequence reads: CSYSSTDTQYF. The CDR3 bases are TGCAGCTACTCTAGCACAGATACGCAGTATTTT.

The rearrangement uses TRBV12-3 or TRBV12-4 and TRBJ2-5; no clear D gene. The CDR3 has 15 amino acids. The V end was cut by 2 bases, the J end by 2 bases, with 12 bases between. The chain's CDR3 is CASSLFRTRQETQYF. CDR3 nucleotide sequence: TGTGCCAGCAGTTTATTCCGGACGCGGCAAGAGACCCAGTACTTC.

This clonotype was detected a few times. The J gene is TRBJ2-7, the V gene TRBV20-1; 9 nucleotides match TRBD2. V lost 0 bases and J lost 3; bases outside the gene matches: 6. From germline, CDR1 is DFQATT and CDR2 SNEGSKA (reference sequence). The CDR3 has 15 residues. The chain's CDR3 is CSARDAVAGDYEQYF. In DNA, the CDR3 is TGCAGTGCTAGAGATGCGGTAGCGGGAGACTACGAGCAGTACTTC.

The chain links TRBV5-6 to TRBJ1-4, with unresolved D. Trimming removed 4 bases from V and 0 bases from J, with 7 bases in between. The germline V gene encodes CDR1 SGHDT and CDR2 YYEEEE. This CDR3 comprises 14 residues. The CDR3, as DNA: TGTGCCAGCAGCCGCATTGCAACTAATGAAAAACTGTTTTTT. Translating gives CASSRIATNEKLFF.

This clonotype was seen a few times. The V call is TRBV20-1, the J call TRBJ2-4, with 9 bases lining up with TRBD1. The CDR3 sequence is 20 residues long. Germline V CDR1 and CDR2: DFQATT, SNEGSKA (reference sequence). The V gene end was trimmed by 6 bases and the J gene end by 0 bases; junction bases not matched to a gene: 21. CDR3 loop: CSAVYPPGQGEGLAKNIQYF. CDR3 bases: TGCAGTGCCGTGTACCCCCCGGGACAGGGTGAGGGCTTAGCCAAAAACATTCAGTACTTC.

The rearrangement uses TRBV20-1 and TRBJ2-1; 11 bases align to TRBD2. The CDR3 length is 17 residues. V shed 4 bases and J 5 bases; nucleotides not matched to a gene: 13. The germline V gene encodes CDR1 DFQATT and CDR2 SNEGSKA (reference sequence). CDR3 coding DNA: TGCAGTGCTAAGCGGATAGCGGGAGGGCCAATGGACAATGAGCAGTTCTTC. Translation gives CSAKRIAGGPMDNEQFF.

Only a few counts were recorded for this clonotype. One end of the junction fails to match germline, which may point to a read error. As DNA, the CDR3 is TGTGCCAGCAACTTAGGGACTTCTTTTAATGAGCAGTTCTTC. Protein: CASNLGTSFNEQFF. The chain employs TRBV7-9 and TRBJ2-1; possibly TRBD2 for D (6 bases). CDR1 and CDR2 (germline): SEHNR, FQNEAQ (reference sequence). The CDR3 length is 14 residues.

On this clonotype: A single base separates this from a much larger clone, so it may be a read error. The chain couples TRBV29-1 to TRBJ2-1; D is possibly TRBD1 (6 bases). There are 14 residues in the CDR3. V dropped 3 bases and J dropped 6 bases, with 15 bases sitting between them. Germline V lookup: CDR1 SQVTM, CDR2 ANQGSEA. The CDR3 reads CSVDRAGVCNEQFF. The CDR3 bases are TGCAGCGTTGATAGGGCAGGGGTGTGCAATGAGCAGTTCTTC.

This clonotype was counted between two and nine times. The chain employs TRBV6-1 and TRBJ2-2; 7 positions agree with TRBD1. Per the germline V gene, CDR1 is MNHNS and CDR2 is SASEGT. V lost 4 bases and J lost 6; bases outside the gene matches: 5. The CDR3 has 14 residues. CDR3 coding DNA: TGTGCCAGCAGTGCCGACAGGGCCCCCGGGGAGCTGTTTTTT. Its protein product is CASSADRAPGELFF.

The chain has TRBV5-1 and TRBJ2-7; D perhaps matches TRBD1 (5 bases). The V end was cut by 4 bases, the J end by 2 bases, with 19 bases between. CDR3 length: 16 residues. Germline V gene lookup returns CDR1 SGHRS and CDR2 YFSETQ. In DNA, the CDR3 is TGCGCCAGCAGCGGGTGGACGGACAACAAAACCTACGAGCAGTACTTC. Amino acid sequence: CASSGWTDNKTYEQYF.

This clonotype was observed a handful of times. The chain couples TRBV27 to TRBJ2-1, with a tentative D call TRBD1 (7 bases). The V and J ends lost 11 bases and 5 bases respectively, with 22 bases between them. Germline CDR1 is MNHEY and CDR2 is SMNVEV (reference sequence). The length of the CDR3 is 15 residues. The CDR3 DNA reads TGTGCCTCAACAGGCAGGGGGGACGGACACAATGAGCAGTTCTTC. Amino acid sequence: CASTGRGDGHNEQFF.

The rearrangement uses TRBV13 and TRBJ2-3; 9 bases match TRBD2. V trimming: 4 bases; J trimming: 4 bases; junction bases outside the gene matches: 6. CDR3 size: 15 residues. Germline V gene data show CDR1 as PRHDT and CDR2 as FYEKMQ (reference sequence). The CDR3: CASSSLAGDADTQYF. The CDR3 nucleotides read TGTGCCAGCAGCTCCTTAGCGGGAGACGCAGATACGCAGTATTTT.

The rearrangement uses TRBV5-1 and TRBJ2-7, with 10 bases identical to TRBD2. V lost 7 bases to trimming and J lost 5 bases; unmatched junction nucleotides: 12. Germline CDR1 and CDR2: SGHRS and YFSETQ. This CDR3 has 15 amino acids. The CDR3 loop is CASGTSSGSYHEQYF. The CDR3 nucleotides read TGCGCCAGCGGCACCTCTAGCGGGAGCTACCACGAGCAGTACTTC.

Only a few counts were recorded for this clonotype. V and J are TRBV11-2 and TRBJ1-2; D remains unclear. This CDR3 contains 16 residues. Germline V lookup: CDR1 SGHAT, CDR2 FQNNGV. The V end lost 3 bases, the J end lost 6 bases, and 20 bases lay between the germline ends. The CDR3 region is CASSFGLGSGRDGYTF. In DNA, the CDR3 is TGTGCCAGCAGCTTTGGGTTGGGTAGTGGTAGAGATGGCTACACCTTC.

This clonotype was seen a handful of times. The rearrangement uses TRBV24-1 and TRBJ1-4, with a tentative D call TRBD1 (6 bases). V was shortened by 9 bases and J by 5 bases, with 15 bases between the two germline ends. CDR3 length equals 14 residues. The germline V gene encodes CDR1 KGHDR and CDR2 SFDVKD. CDR3 nucleotides: TGTGCCACCCTATCCCAGGGGCGAAATGAAAAACTGTTTTTT. Translated, it gives CATLSQGRNEKLFF.

For the CDR3, the DNA is TGCAGTGCTACCCCACTAGCGGGAGAGCTTACGCAGTATTTT. This encodes CSATPLAGELTQYF. The gene calls are TRBV20-1 and TRBJ2-3; the match to TRBD2 covers 11 bases. The V and J ends lost 4 bases and 8 bases, in that order; junction bases with no gene match: 8. This CDR3 has 14 residues. Germline V gene data show CDR1 as DFQATT and CDR2 as SNEGSKA (reference sequence).

This clonotype was found many times. The chain links TRBV4-3 to TRBJ1-5; D is ambiguous. Germline lookup yields CDR1 LGHNA and CDR2 YSLEER. The CDR3 is 15 residues long. The V end was cut by 0 bases, the J end by 0 bases, with 6 bases between. CDR3 protein: CASSQDGGSNQPQHF. CDR3 bases: TGCGCCAGCAGCCAAGATGGCGGTAGCAATCAGCCCCAGCATTTT.

The CDR3 region is CASSLDSYFTDTQYF. For the CDR3, the DNA is TGTGCCAGCAGCTTGGACAGCTACTTCACAGATACGCAGTATTTT. The gene calls are TRBV5-5 and TRBJ2-3; D uncertain. The CDR3 is made up of 15 amino acids. Germline assignment: CDR1 SGHKS and CDR2 YYEKEE (reference sequence). V was shortened by 0 bases and J by 2 bases, with 10 bases between the two germline ends.

This rearrangement joins TRBV12-3 or TRBV12-4 to TRBJ1-3; the D is unclear. The CDR3 loop spans 11 amino acids. With 5 bases removed from V and 7 bases from J, the gap between germline ends came to 6 bases. Here the CDR3 reads CASSLTNTIYF. The CDR3 nucleotides read TGTGCCAGCAGTCTCACCAACACCATATATTTT.

The gene calls are TRBV6-2 or TRBV6-3 and TRBJ2-3, with TRBD2 identical over 8 bases. Germline loops: CDR1 MNHEY, CDR2 SVGEGT. V dropped 0 bases and J dropped 6; count of bases not matched to a gene: 11. The length of the CDR3 is 17 residues. The CDR3 loop is CASSYSGRASGWDTQYF. The CDR3, as DNA: TGTGCCAGCAGTTACTCCGGTAGGGCTAGCGGGTGGGATACGCAGTATTTT.

The V gene is TRBV29-1, the J gene TRBJ2-1; no firm D call. Germline assignment: CDR1 SQVTM and CDR2 ANQGSEA. Trimming stripped 7 bases from V and 7 bases from J, with 11 bases between. This CDR3 contains 11 residues. The CDR3 reads CSAPVQNEQFF. Here the CDR3 DNA reads TGCAGCGCCCCAGTTCAGAATGAGCAGTTCTTC.

The chain links TRBV11-2 to TRBJ2-3; tentative D call: TRBD2 (5 bases). The V end was cut by 1 base, the J end by 11 bases, with 13 bases between. The CDR3 consists of 13 residues. Germline CDR1 and CDR2: SGHAT and FQNNGV. This chain's CDR3 is CASSLGASGMQYF. The CDR3 region has the DNA TGTGCCAGCAGCTTAGGGGCCTCGGGAATGCAGTATTTT. Full variable domain (rest looked up from reference TRBV11-2 and TRBJ2-3): EAGVAQSPRYKIIEKRQSVAFWCNPISGHATLYWYQQILGQGPKLLIQFQNNGVVDDSQLPKDRFSAERLKGVDSTLKIQPAKLEDSAVYLCASSLGASGMQYFGPGTRLTVL.

In its sample, this clonotype was seen a few times. This sequence joins TRBV7-9 and TRBJ1-1; no clear D gene. V was clipped by 2 bases and J by 3 bases, with 4 bases between them. CDR1 and CDR2 (germline): SEHNR, FQNEAQ (reference sequence). There are 12 residues in the CDR3. In nucleotides, the CDR3 is TGTGCCAGCAGCTTAATCGACACTGAAGCTTTCTTT. Its protein product is CASSLIDTEAFF. The full variable domain, rest sourced from reference TRBV7-9 and TRBJ1-1, is DTGVSQNPRHKITKRGQNVTFRCDPISEHNRLYWYRQTLGQGPEFLTYFQNEAQLEKSRLLSDRFSAERPKGSFSTLEIQRTEQGDSAMYLCASSLIDTEAFFGQGTRLTVV.

This clonotype has more than one count but fewer than ten. The chain is built from TRBV10-3 and TRBJ2-5, with a possible D match to TRBD2 (6 bases). This CDR3 comprises 14 residues. Looked up from germline, CDR1 is ENHRY and CDR2 is SYGVKD. Trimming removed 8 bases at V and 5 bases at J, with 18 bases between. The CDR3 coding sequence is TGTGCCATCGGAATGGGGCGGGATCGGGAGACCCAGTACTTC. Amino acid sequence: CAIGMGRDRETQYF.

This clonotype was seen more than once but under ten times. The CDR3 reads CASAEIETSEQFF. The CDR3 DNA sequence: TGTGCCAGTGCGGAGATAGAGACGAGTGAGCAGTTCTTC. The rearrangement links TRBV5-6 to TRBJ2-1, with D unresolved. The CDR3 totals 13 residues. Germline CDR1 SGHDT, CDR2 YYEEEE. V dropped 8 bases and J dropped 9 bases, with 18 bases sitting between them.

This clonotype has just a few counts. The chain couples TRBV7-9 to TRBJ2-1, with D hard to call. V lost 5 bases to trimming and J lost 8 bases, with 16 bases between them. The CDR3 is made up of 14 amino acids. Germline V gives CDR1 SEHNR, CDR2 FQNEAQ (reference sequence). The DNA of the CDR3 is TGTGCCAGCAGCAACCCCGAAGGGTTTTATGAGCAGTTCTTC. Amino acids: CASSNPEGFYEQFF.

This clonotype occurred many times. The chain is built from TRBV5-1 and TRBJ2-1; the D gene could be TRBD1 or TRBD2 (5 bases each). Trimming took 3 bases from V and 0 from J, leaving 10 bases between them. The CDR3 has 15 amino acids. Germline values: CDR1 SGHRS, CDR2 YFSETQ. The CDR3 spells CASSWTDSSYNEQFF. CDR3 DNA sequence: TGCGCCAGCAGCTGGACTGACAGCTCCTACAATGAGCAGTTCTTC.

The chain carries TRBV5-1 and TRBJ2-7, with 7 bases lining up with TRBD1. CDR3 length equals 14 residues. Per the germline V gene, CDR1 is SGHRS and CDR2 is YFSETQ. The trim removed 2 bases at V and 2 bases at J, leaving 4 bases unmatched. CDR3 residues: CASSFEQGTYEQYF. The CDR3 region has the DNA TGCGCCAGCAGCTTCGAACAGGGGACCTACGAGCAGTACTTC.

This clonotype showed up just a few times. The rearrangement joins TRBV2 to TRBJ1-1, with a weak D call TRBD1 (5 bases). Germline-derived CDR1 and CDR2 are SNHLY and FYNNEI. The V end was cut by 11 bases, the J end by 7 bases, with 14 bases between. This CDR3 spans 11 amino acids. This CDR3 is CASRAFGEAFF. The CDR3 DNA reads as TGTGCCTCCAGGGCATTTGGTGAAGCTTTCTTT.

In this sample, this clonotype turned up a few times. This rearrangement joins TRBV11-2 to TRBJ2-2, with TRBD2 as a possible D gene (6 bases). The CDR3 has 15 residues. The V end lost 1 base, the J end lost 5 bases, and 11 bases lay between the germline ends. Germline-derived CDR1 and CDR2 are SGHAT and FQNNGV. In DNA, the CDR3 is TGTGCCAGCAGCTTAGTATCGGGGGTTACCGGGGAGCTGTTTTTT. It translates to CASSLVSGVTGELFF. Supplemented by reference TRBV11-2 and TRBJ2-2, the full variable domain reads EAGVAQSPRYKIIEKRQSVAFWCNPISGHATLYWYQQILGQGPKLLIQFQNNGVVDDSQLPKDRFSAERLKGVDSTLKIQPAKLEDSAVYLCASSLVSGVTGELFFGEGSRLTVL.

The genes are TRBV7-9 and TRBJ2-7; possibly TRBD2 for D (5 bases). V gave up 8 bases and J gave up 4 bases, with 15 bases separating them. The CDR3 spans 13 residues. CDR1 is SEHNR and CDR2 is FQNEAQ in the germline V gene (reference sequence). CDR3 DNA sequence: TGTGCCAGCTCGGAGGATCAGAGGTACGAGCAGTACTTC. Translating it yields CASSEDQRYEQYF.

The chain couples TRBV12-3 or TRBV12-4 to TRBJ2-3; no definite D call. The CDR3 extends over 11 amino acids. V was clipped by 6 bases and J by 5 bases, with 6 bases between them. CDR3 loop: CASRKLDTQYF. The CDR3 DNA is TGTGCCAGCAGGAAACTAGATACGCAGTATTTT.